This is a list of T cell receptor beta chains from one sample in a study of pediatric ulcerative colitis. Data came from immunoSEQ multiplex PCR; TCRdb stores just in-frame clones and leaves some out. Of tens of thousands of clones listed, roughly 79% are singletons. Source material: gut tissue. All receptors come from a girl aged 5 to 17 with moderate ulcerative colitis. Each CDR3 is given with its conserved first and last residue. Fields, in order: clone size, J gene, V gene, D gene, CDR3 DNA, CDR3 protein. The D gene is left open where the match is weak. The size field is filled for only some rows; it gives once, few, many or a size class.

. TRBJ2-7 TRBV27 TRBD2 TGTGCCAGCAGTTTATACGGGAGGACCGCTATAGAGCAGTACTTC CASSLYGRTAIEQYF
few TRBJ1-2 TRBV4-2 TRBD1 TGTGCCAGCAGCCAAGCCTCGACAGGGGCTGGCTACACCTTC CASSQASTGAGYTF
. TRBJ1-3 TRBV10-3 . TGTGCCATCAGTGAGATGGCAGGGGTGGGAGGAAACACCATATATTTT CAISEMAGVGGNTIYF
. TRBJ2-5 TRBV5-8 TRBD2 TGTGCCAGCAGCTTGGCGTTAGCGGGAGTTGGGGAGACCCAGTACTTC CASSLALAGVGETQYF
. TRBJ2-5 TRBV7-2 . TGTGCCAGCAGCTTAGGATTGGGGGTGGGGGAGACCCAGTACTTC CASSLGLGVGETQYF
. TRBJ1-4 TRBV2 . TGTGCCAGCAGTACGGTACCAGGGGCCACTAATGAAAAACTGTTTTTT CASSTVPGATNEKLFF
. TRBJ2-1 TRBV28 TRBD2 TGTGCCAGCAGTTTGGATGGGAGGGCCGGGTACAATGAGCAGTTCTTC CASSLDGRAGYNEQFF
. TRBJ1-2 TRBV2 TRBD1 TGTGCCAGCCTTGGGGACAGTTCTAAGGGATATGGCTACACCTTC CASLGDSSKGYGYTF
few TRBJ1-1 TRBV30 . TGTGCCTGGAGCCAACAGGGTATGTACACTGAAGCTTTCTTT CAWSQQGMYTEAFF
. TRBJ1-5 TRBV5-5 . TGTGCCAGCAGCTTGGAGGGACATGGGAATCAGCCCCAGCATTTT CASSLEGHGNQPQHF
. TRBJ1-2 TRBV7-8 TRBD1 TGTGCCAGCAGCCCGACCGGTAATACAGGGGACTATGGCTACACCTTC CASSPTGNTGDYGYTF
. TRBJ2-7 TRBV6-1 TRBD1 TGTGCCAGCAGTTCCGGGACAGGCTCCTACGAGCAGTACTTC CASSSGTGSYEQYF
. TRBJ2-3 TRBV15 TRBD2 TGTGCCACCAGCAGAGACAGGGCGGGAGCAGATACGCAGTATTTT CATSRDRAGADTQYF
. TRBJ2-7 TRBV18 . TGTGCCAGCTCACCGGTCGGGATTTGGGACTCCTACGAGCAGTACTTC CASSPVGIWDSYEQYF
once TRBJ1-3 TRBV5-1 TRBD1 TGCGCCAGCAGCCCGCAGACAGGGAGCTCTGGAAACACCATATATTTT CASSPQTGSSGNTIYF
. TRBJ2-7 TRBV28 . TGTGCCAGCACGACGGGGGCCGGTACGGGCGAGCAGTACTTC CASTTGAGTGEQYF
few TRBJ1-1 TRBV30 . TGTGCCTGGTTCCCGGGAGGAAAGAGCACTGAAGCTTTCTTT CAWFPGGKSTEAFF
. TRBJ2-4 TRBV28 TRBD2 TGTGCCAGTACGACTAGCGGGAGCTCCAAAAACATTCAGTACTTC CASTTSGSSKNIQYF
. TRBJ2-1 TRBV5-6 . TGTGCCAGCAGCTTGGCAGTACTTAGCTCCTACAATGAGCAGTTCTTC CASSLAVLSSYNEQFF
. TRBJ2-1 TRBV7-9 TRBD2 TGTGCCACCTTAGCGGGAGTGGCCTACAATGAGCAGTTCTTC CATLAGVAYNEQFF
. TRBJ1-2 TRBV11-2 . TGTGCCAGCAGCTTTAATGGCAGAAACTATGGCTACACCTTC CASSFNGRNYGYTF
. TRBJ2-7 TRBV10-3 TRBD1 TGTGCCATCAGTGAGGGCTTCGGGACAGGGACATACGAGCAGTACTTC CAISEGFGTGTYEQYF
. TRBJ2-7 TRBV27 TRBD2 TGTGCCAGCAGTATACTAGCGGGAGCCTCCTACGAGCAGTACTTC CASSILAGASYEQYF
medium-sized TRBJ2-7 TRBV27 . TGTGCCAGCAGGTCCCCGGGAGAAATAGAGCAGTACTTC CASRSPGEIEQYF
. TRBJ1-1 TRBV19 . TGTGCCAGTAGCGACTGGACGGGGGGGACTGAAGCTTTCTTT CASSDWTGGTEAFF
. TRBJ1-5 TRBV6-1 TRBD1 TGTGCCACCAGGGACAGGGGCAATCAGCCCCAGCATTTT CATRDRGNQPQHF
once TRBJ2-3 TRBV2 . TGTGCCAGCAGTGAGGCACAGAGCGGGCCTGGGGGCACAGATACGCAGTATTTT CASSEAQSGPGGTDTQYF
. TRBJ2-5 TRBV6-1 TRBD2 TGTGCCAGCACGGGAGGGCGAGAGACCCAGTACTTC CASTGGRETQYF